This T cell receptor beta chain was captured by sequencing in a study of technical replicates of blood from several donors. The V gene's germline CDR1 is PRHDT and CDR2 FYEKMQ (reference sequence). The CDR3 has 16 amino acids. The V gene end was trimmed by 7 bases and the J gene end by 0 bases; junction bases not matched to a gene: 9. Sequencing used immunoSEQ multiplex PCR; TCRdb keeps in-frame clones, though not all of them. Counted here are about 93,000 clones, about 95% occurring once; the ten biggest clones make up over 0.25%. The TCR sequence derives from a human donor in good health. Sequencing was performed on T cells isolated from PBMCs. The chain joins TRBV13 to TRBJ2-1, with 7 nucleotides matching TRBD2. This CDR3 is CASTPLGGSSYNEQFF. The CDR3 DNA reads TGTGCCAGCACCCCTTTGGGCGGGAGCTCCTACAATGAGCAGTTCTTC.